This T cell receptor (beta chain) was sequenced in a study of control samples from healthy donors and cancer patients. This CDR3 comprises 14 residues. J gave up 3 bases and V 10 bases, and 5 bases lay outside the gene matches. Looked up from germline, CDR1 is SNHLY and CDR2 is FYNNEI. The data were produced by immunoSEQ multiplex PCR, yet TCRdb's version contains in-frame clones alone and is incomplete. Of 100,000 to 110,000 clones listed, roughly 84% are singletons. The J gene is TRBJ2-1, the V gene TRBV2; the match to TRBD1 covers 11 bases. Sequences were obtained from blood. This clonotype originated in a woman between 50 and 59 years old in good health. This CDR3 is CATPGQGVYNEQFF. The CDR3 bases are TGTGCCACCCCGGGACAGGGGGTCTACAATGAGCAGTTCTTC.